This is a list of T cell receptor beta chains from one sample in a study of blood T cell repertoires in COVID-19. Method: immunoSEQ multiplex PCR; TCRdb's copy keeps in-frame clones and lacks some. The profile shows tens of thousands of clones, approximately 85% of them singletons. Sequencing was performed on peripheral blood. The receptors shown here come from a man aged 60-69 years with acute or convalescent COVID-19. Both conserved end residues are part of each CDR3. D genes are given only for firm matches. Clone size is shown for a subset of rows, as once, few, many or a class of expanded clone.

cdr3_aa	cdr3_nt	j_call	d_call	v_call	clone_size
CASTLLTYDTGELFF	TGCGCCAGCACCCTACTTACCTATGACACCGGGGAGCTGTTTTTT	TRBJ2-2	NA	TRBV5-1	NA
CASRGQGSFWAGNTIYF	TGTGCCAGCAGGGGACAGGGGTCTTTCTGGGCTGGAAACACCATATATTTT	TRBJ1-3	TRBD1	TRBV28	NA
CASRGTGSYEQYF	TGCGCCAGCAGGGGGACAGGGTCCTACGAGCAGTACTTC	TRBJ2-7	TRBD1	TRBV5-1	NA
CASSSGRGLGGYTF	TGTGCCAGCAGTTCTGGTAGGGGGCTGGGAGGCTACACCTTC	TRBJ1-2	TRBD1	TRBV28	NA
CASGPIGTGENGYTF	TGTGCTAGTGGCCCCATCGGGACAGGGGAAAATGGCTACACCTTC	TRBJ1-2	TRBD1	TRBV12-5	NA
CASSLAGSRSGNTIYF	TGTGCCAGCAGCTTAGCGGGGTCTCGCTCTGGAAACACCATATATTTT	TRBJ1-3	NA	TRBV13	NA
CSVGRGNTEAFF	TGCAGCGTTGGTCGGGGAAACACTGAAGCTTTCTTT	TRBJ1-1	NA	TRBV29-1	NA
CASSATGTGNTIYF	TGTGCCAGCAGCGCTACAGGGACTGGAAACACCATATATTTT	TRBJ1-3	NA	TRBV7-8	NA
CATSDPVAGAYNEQFF	TGTGCCACCAGTGACCCGGTAGCGGGGGCCTACAATGAGCAGTTCTTC	TRBJ2-1	TRBD2	TRBV24-1	NA
CASSLNRVHNEQFF	TGCGCCAGCAGCTTAAACAGGGTCCACAATGAGCAGTTCTTC	TRBJ2-1	NA	TRBV5-1	NA
CASSLGGTGGTDTQYF	TGCGCCAGCAGCTTAGGAGGGACAGGGGGGACAGATACGCAGTATTTT	TRBJ2-3	TRBD1	TRBV5-1	NA
CASSWGTGLNNEQFF	TGTGCCAGCAGCTGGGGGACAGGGCTAAACAATGAGCAGTTCTTC	TRBJ2-1	TRBD1	TRBV11-3	NA
CASSLGTAYNEQFF	TGTGCCAGCAGCCTCGGGACTGCCTACAATGAGCAGTTCTTC	TRBJ2-1	NA	TRBV7-3	NA
CASSFITSGSSYNEQFF	TGCGCCAGCAGCTTCATTACTAGCGGGAGCTCCTACAATGAGCAGTTCTTC	TRBJ2-1	TRBD2	TRBV5-1	once
CASSYLGAGETDTQYF	TGCGCCAGCAGCTATCTCGGGGCGGGAGAAACCGATACGCAGTATTTT	TRBJ2-3	TRBD2	TRBV5-1	NA
CASAWRSGTDTQYF	TGTGCCAGTGCCTGGCGTAGCGGCACAGATACGCAGTATTTT	TRBJ2-3	NA	TRBV19	few